Following are 20 T cell receptor beta chains from one sample sequenced in a study of vaccination and CD4 T cells after COVID-19. TCRdb fed the PCR reads into MiXCR, producing one record per CDR3 protein. The sample yields approximately 23,000 distinct CDR3 sequences, 45% to 60% seen once. The starting material was CD4+ T cells from blood, obtained before SARS-CoV-2 vaccination. These receptors all come from a human donor who had recovered from COVID-19.

The chain is built from TRBV7-9 and TRBJ2-7; maybe TRBD1 (7 bases). V was cut by 5 bases and J by 8 bases, with 13 bases left in between. Germline CDR1 SEHNR, CDR2 FQNEAQ (reference sequence). This CDR3 is 12 amino acids long. CDR3 in amino acids: CASSQGDFQQYF. For the CDR3, the DNA is TGTGCCAGCAGCCAGGGGGACTTCCAGCAGTACTTC. Combining the CDR3 with reference TRBV7-9 and TRBJ2-7 gives the whole variable domain DTGVSQNPRHKITKRGQNVTFRCDPISEHNRLYWYRQTLGQGPEFLTYFQNEAQLEKSRLLSDRFSAERPKGSFSTLEIQRTEQGDSAMYLCASSQGDFQQYFGPGTRLTVT.

This rearrangement joins TRBV20-1 to TRBJ2-7; 7 bases line up with TRBD2. V shed 4 bases and J 2 bases; nucleotides not matched to a gene: 26. The CDR3 covers 20 residues. The germline V gene encodes CDR1 DFQATT and CDR2 SNEGSKA (reference sequence). In DNA form, the CDR3 reads TGCAGTGCTACCCCGCCCGGGGCGGGAGAACTTGTGGCGGGTACCTACGAGCAGTACTTC. It yields the protein CSATPPGAGELVAGTYEQYF.

This clonotype was observed a few times. The chain joins TRBV28 to TRBJ2-5; 10 positions agree with TRBD2. The CDR3 has 15 amino acids. Germline V gene lookup returns CDR1 MDHEN and CDR2 SYDVKM. Trimming at V came to 7 bases and at J to 5 bases, leaving 10 bases not matched to a gene. CDR3 DNA: TGTGCCAGCACCCTAGCGGGAGATAGGCAGGAGACCCAGTACTTC. Encoded protein: CASTLAGDRQETQYF.

This clonotype counts as medium-sized. The V gene is TRBV2, the J gene TRBJ2-5; 7 bases are a match to TRBD1. With 1 base clipped from V and 7 bases from J, the junction kept 6 bases outside the gene matches. The CDR3 has 14 amino acids. Per germline, CDR1 SNHLY and CDR2 FYNNEI. CDR3 bases: TGTGCCAGCAGTGAAGGAGACAGGGTCGGGACCCAGTACTTC. It is translated as CASSEGDRVGTQYF.

The genes are TRBV20-1 and TRBJ2-1; D remains unclear. With 3 bases removed from V and 4 bases from J, the gap between germline ends came to 16 bases. Per the germline V gene, CDR1 is DFQATT and CDR2 is SNEGSKA (reference sequence). There are 15 residues in the CDR3. CDR3 amino acids: CSARALGRDYNEQFF. Written as DNA, the CDR3 is TGCAGTGCTAGGGCGCTAGGAAGAGATTACAATGAGCAGTTCTTC.

This clonotype was seen only a few times. J is TRBJ2-2 and V is TRBV20-1, with D possibly being TRBD1 or TRBD2 (5 bases each). Deletions cut 1 base from V and 5 bases from J, with 14 bases between. The CDR3 extends over 15 amino acids. The V gene's germline CDR1 is DFQATT and CDR2 SNEGSKA (reference sequence). The CDR3 sequence is CSARARGAWTGELFF. DNA of the CDR3: TGCAGTGCTAGAGCGAGAGGGGCTTGGACCGGGGAGCTGTTTTTT.

This clonotype has a single count. The chain uses TRBV11-2 and TRBJ2-1; D is unresolved. This CDR3 has 16 amino acids. Per germline, CDR1 SGHAT and CDR2 FQNNGV. Trimming left V 3 bases short and J 5 bases short, with 17 bases between. This CDR3 is CASSFSSTRINNEQFF. DNA of the CDR3: TGTGCCAGCAGCTTCTCATCTACTCGGATTAACAATGAGCAGTTCTTC. The entire variable domain, with the rest obtained from reference TRBV11-2 and TRBJ2-1, is as follows: EAGVAQSPRYKIIEKRQSVAFWCNPISGHATLYWYQQILGQGPKLLIQFQNNGVVDDSQLPKDRFSAERLKGVDSTLKIQPAKLEDSAVYLCASSFSSTRINNEQFFGPGTRLTVL.

This clonotype was picked up one time. The chain is built from TRBV12-1 and TRBJ2-7; the D call in the table, TRBD2, was not verified against the DNA. TRBV12-1 counts as a pseudogene. This CDR3 has 20 amino acids. The CDR3 protein is CASSSRLAGPNRSRTYEQYF. In DNA, the CDR3 is TGTGCCAGCAGCTCCAGACTAGCGGGACCCAATCGCTCGCGCACTTACGAGCAGTACTTC.

The rearrangement links TRBV6-1 to TRBJ2-7; D may correspond to TRBD1 or TRBD2 (6 bases each). Trimming took 8 bases from V and 5 from J, leaving 16 bases between them. The germline V gene encodes CDR1 MNHNS and CDR2 SASEGT. The CDR3 runs to 13 residues. The CDR3 sequence is CASSRGGFHEQYF. The CDR3 bases are TGTGCCAGCTCGAGAGGGGGGTTCCACGAGCAGTACTTC.

The genes are TRBV10-3 and TRBJ2-2, with D uncertain. The germline V and J ends were trimmed by 4 bases and 1 base, with 7 bases remaining between them. The germline V gene has CDR1 ENHRY and CDR2 SYGVKD. The CDR3 has 14 amino acids. CDR3 in amino acids: CAISAPENTGELFF. Written as DNA, the CDR3 is TGTGCCATCAGTGCGCCAGAGAACACCGGGGAGCTGTTTTTT.

This clonotype was seen a handful of times. V is TRBV20-1 and J is TRBJ1-5; 7 bases agree with TRBD1. This CDR3 has 13 residues. V shed 6 bases and J 3 bases; nucleotides not matched to a gene: 5. Germline V lookup: CDR1 DFQATT, CDR2 SNEGSKA (reference sequence). The CDR3 sequence is CSARGQLNQPQHF. The CDR3 DNA reads as TGCAGTGCCCGGGGACAGCTCAATCAGCCCCAGCATTTT.

The sample holds one count of this clonotype. The J gene is TRBJ2-1, the V gene TRBV20-1, with 9 bases matching TRBD2. The length of the CDR3 is 14 residues. Germline V gives CDR1 DFQATT, CDR2 SNEGSKA (reference sequence). The V gene end was trimmed by 6 bases and the J gene end by 4 bases; junction bases not matched to a gene: 7. This CDR3 reads CSARLSGGYNEQFF. The CDR3 DNA reads as TGCAGTGCCCGCCTTAGCGGGGGTTACAATGAGCAGTTCTTC.

In this sample, this clonotype turned up a few times. The chain carries TRBV25-1 and TRBJ1-6; D unclear. The CDR3 totals 14 residues. The V gene's germline CDR1 is MGHDK and CDR2 SYGVNS. V lost 7 bases and J 5 bases, leaving 12 bases between the germline ends. CDR3 in DNA: TGTGCCAGCACGCGGGGAAGTCATAATTCACCCCTCCACTTT. Its translation is CASTRGSHNSPLHF.

The sample holds a few counts of this clonotype. The V gene is TRBV7-9, the J gene TRBJ1-5, with a tentative D call TRBD1 (6 bases). The CDR3 extends over 16 amino acids. V was cut by 4 bases and J by 7 bases, with 20 bases left in between. Per the germline V gene, CDR1 is SEHNR and CDR2 is FQNEAQ (reference sequence). CDR3 coding DNA: TGTGCCAGCAGCTCAACGCACACAGGGTGGGGACAGCCCCAGCATTTT. This gives the protein CASSSTHTGWGQPQHF.

The V gene is TRBV24-1, the J gene TRBJ1-3, with TRBD1 matching over 8 bases. The V and J ends lost 4 bases and 0 bases, in that order; junction bases with no gene match: 4. The CDR3 runs 16 residues. The germline V gene encodes CDR1 KGHDR and CDR2 SFDVKD. The CDR3 here is CATSDPGTGSGNTIYF. CDR3 sequence (DNA): TGTGCCACCAGTGACCCTGGGACAGGCTCTGGAAACACCATATATTTT.

This chain uses TRBV20-1 with TRBJ2-3; D remains ambiguous. This CDR3 region has 15 residues. V dropped 0 bases and J dropped 0 bases, with 10 bases sitting between them. Germline CDR1 and CDR2: DFQATT and SNEGSKA (reference sequence). CDR3 nucleotides: TGCAGTGCTAGAGATCCCGTAGCTAGCACAGATACGCAGTATTTT. It encodes CSARDPVASTDTQYF.

This clonotype showed up just a few times. The CDR3 loop is CSARDPAGWETQYF. CDR3 in DNA: TGCAGTGCTAGAGATCCTGCAGGGTGGGAGACCCAGTACTTC. The chain couples TRBV20-1 to TRBJ2-5, with a possible D match to TRBD1 (5 bases). Germline CDR1 is DFQATT and CDR2 is SNEGSKA (reference sequence). V was cut by 0 bases and J by 5 bases, with 13 bases left in between. The CDR3 contains 14 residues.

The table lists this clonotype with a few counts. The chain joins TRBV27 to TRBJ2-7; D assignment may be TRBD1 or TRBD2 (5 bases each). CDR1 is MNHEY, CDR2 SMNVEV, per germline (reference sequence). The CDR3 covers 16 residues. V dropped 0 bases and J dropped 4 bases, with 16 bases sitting between them. The CDR3 nucleotides read TGTGCCAGCAGTTTATCTTCCTCACCGAGGGGATACGAGCAGTACTTC. It specifies CASSLSSSPRGYEQYF.

The gene calls are TRBV28 and TRBJ2-7, with 11 bases aligning to TRBD1. The CDR3 has 16 amino acids. The germline CDR1 and CDR2 sequences are MDHEN and SYDVKM. V lost 4 bases, J lost 4 bases, and 9 bases stayed unmatched. CDR3 in DNA: TGTGCCAGCAGTTCCCCACCGGGACAGGGGGATTACGAGCAGTACTTC. This sequence encodes CASSSPPGQGDYEQYF.

The genes are TRBV20-1 and TRBJ2-2; TRBD2 matches at 9 bases. The CDR3 runs to 14 residues. The trim removed 3 bases at V and 6 bases at J, leaving 5 bases unmatched. The germline CDR1 and CDR2 sequences are DFQATT and SNEGSKA (reference sequence). CDR3 amino acids: CSASLAGMAGELFF. CDR3 in DNA: TGCAGTGCTAGTCTAGCGGGAATGGCCGGGGAGCTGTTTTTT.